The 26 T cell receptor beta chains in this list originate from one sample, sequenced in a study of Graves' ophthalmopathy and Graves' hyperthyroidism (dated by TCRdb to the late 2010s). The listed sequencing device is Illumina HiSeq 2000. TCR beta CDR3 regions were amplified from RNA transcripts for repertoire sequencing. The first round was an RT-PCR using HTBI primers with the Qiagen OneStep RT-PCR kit, and this first round was followed by a second-round multiplex PCR, then size selection and purification. TCRdb reanalyzed the raw reads on its own, using fastp at Q25 for trimming and MiXCR for clone calling, and kept in-frame beta chains. Each entry is one CDR3 protein sequence, shown with its most common DNA and genes. The sample table contains about 620,000 distinct CDR3 sequences; only one count was recorded for about 20% of them. The top ten hold roughly 6.9% of the sample. Material: peripheral blood. The receptors come from a woman under 30 with stable Graves' hyperthyroidism. Some clones in this sample may be carry-over from other donors' samples. Donor details come from another sample of the same person, matched by shared clones.

The rearrangement links TRBV7-2 to TRBJ2-2; D gene ambiguous. The CDR3 spans 12 residues. V dropped 5 bases and J dropped 5 bases, with 6 bases sitting between them. Germline V lookup: CDR1 SGHTA, CDR2 FQGNSA. In DNA form, the CDR3 reads TGTGCCAGCAGCCACGGAACCGGGGAGCTGTTTTTT. Protein product: CASSHGTGELFF.

This clonotype was counted many times. The chain employs TRBV6-2 or TRBV6-3 and TRBJ2-7, with D unresolved. CDR1 and CDR2 from the germline V gene are MNHEY and SVGEGT. This CDR3 region has 13 residues. Trimming stripped 4 bases from V and 6 bases from J, with 13 bases between. The CDR3 sequence: CASSWTASREQYF. The CDR3 DNA follows: TGTGCCAGCAGTTGGACCGCCTCCCGCGAGCAGTACTTC.

This clonotype appeared many times. This chain links TRBV20-1 with TRBJ2-7; TRBD2 matches at 7 bases. Germline loops: CDR1 DFQATT, CDR2 SNEGSKA (reference sequence). This CDR3 is built from 16 residues. The junction had 15 bases not matched to a gene; V was cut back by 1 base and J by 6 bases. In DNA, the CDR3 is TGCAGTGCTAGAGCCAGCGAGGGGAGGGCCTGGGGCGAGCAGTACTTC. Translated: CSARASEGRAWGEQYF.

The sample holds many counts of this clonotype. V and J are TRBV29-1 and TRBJ2-5; tentatively, D is TRBD2 (6 bases). CDR3 length: 14 residues. The germline V and J ends were trimmed by 6 bases and 3 bases, with 17 bases remaining between them. Germline V gene sequence: CDR1 SQVTM, CDR2 ANQGSEA. The CDR3 reads CSVKRAQRKETQYF. CDR3 nucleotides: TGCAGCGTGAAGCGGGCTCAACGAAAAGAGACCCAGTACTTC.

This clonotype came up once. The chain has TRBV7-8 and TRBJ1-1; the D is unclear. This CDR3 spans 15 amino acids. The germline V and J ends were trimmed by 0 bases and 5 bases, with 13 bases remaining between them. Germline V CDR1 and CDR2: SGHVS, FQNEAQ. CDR3 DNA sequence: TGTGCCAGCAGCTTAGCAGGGTGGATGGAGACTGAAGCTTTCTTT. This translates into CASSLAGWMETEAFF.

Points on this clonotype: The CDR3 end shows no conserved phenylalanine or tryptophan, and so a read error is likely. V is TRBV28 and J is TRBJ1-5, with D uncertain. The V gene's germline CDR1 is MDHEN and CDR2 SYDVKM. The CDR3 covers 12 residues. V shed 6 bases and J shed 6 bases, with 9 bases lying between them. Here the CDR3 reads CASSSGSQPQHV. CDR3 nucleotide sequence: TGTGCCAGCAGCTCGGGTAGTCAGCCCCAGCATGTT.

The genes are TRBV28 and TRBJ2-2; tentatively, D is TRBD1 (6 bases). Germline values: CDR1 MDHEN, CDR2 SYDVKM. The CDR3 is made up of 13 amino acids. V lost 5 bases, J lost 6 bases, and 10 bases lay in between. In nucleotides, the CDR3 is TGTGCCAGCAGTGAAGGGGGTCCCGGGGAGCTGTTTTTT. Its protein is CASSEGGPGELFF.

J is TRBJ1-5 and V is TRBV18; 8 bases line up with TRBD1. Germline assignment: CDR1 KGHSH and CDR2 LQKENI. J lost 8 bases, V lost 4 bases, and 7 bases had no gene match. The CDR3 is made up of 14 amino acids. CDR3 sequence reads: CASSRTGGREPQHF. The CDR3 DNA reads TGTGCCAGCTCACGAACAGGGGGGAGAGAGCCCCAGCATTTT.

The V call is TRBV6-1, the J call TRBJ1-6; TRBD1 might be the D (5 bases). Looked up from germline, CDR1 is MNHNS and CDR2 is SASEGT. This CDR3 region has 14 residues. Trimming removed 4 bases at V and 7 bases at J, with 11 bases between. In DNA form, the CDR3 reads TGTGCCAGCAGTGGTCAGGGCTTCAATTCACCCCTCCACTTT. It specifies CASSGQGFNSPLHF.

The chain recombines TRBV28 with TRBJ2-2; no reliable D call. From germline, CDR1 is MDHEN and CDR2 SYDVKM. The CDR3 spans 12 residues. Trimming stripped 10 bases from V and 1 base from J, with 7 bases between. For the CDR3, the DNA is TGTGCCATCGAATTGAACACCGGGGAGCTGTTTTTT. This translates into CAIELNTGELFF.

This sequence joins TRBV20-1 and TRBJ2-7; D not resolved. Trimming removed 0 bases at V and 6 bases at J, with 12 bases between. The CDR3 extends over 13 amino acids. Germline V gene sequence: CDR1 DFQATT, CDR2 SNEGSKA (reference sequence). CDR3 sequence reads: CSARDVWAGEQYF. As DNA, the CDR3 is TGCAGTGCTAGAGATGTATGGGCCGGCGAGCAGTACTTC.

This clonotype was observed at least ten times. The chain recombines TRBV12-3 or TRBV12-4 with TRBJ1-1; D is unresolved. The V end was cut by 2 bases, the J end by 1 base, with 11 bases between. The CDR3 runs to 15 residues. The DNA of the CDR3 is TGTGCCAGCAGTTTAAGGAAAACACCGAACACTGAAGCTTTCTTT. Translation: CASSLRKTPNTEAFF.

This clonotype was picked up a small number of times. The CDR3 DNA reads as TGTGCCAGCTCAGACAGCCTGAGCTCCTATAATTCACCCCTCCACTTT. This sequence encodes CASSDSLSSYNSPLHF. This sequence joins TRBV18 and TRBJ1-6; D possibly corresponds to TRBD1 (5 bases). The germline CDR1 and CDR2 sequences are KGHSH and LQKENI. V was clipped by 5 bases and J by 0 bases, with 11 bases between them. The CDR3 contains 16 residues.

Only a few counts were recorded for this clonotype. This chain uses TRBV12-3 or TRBV12-4 with TRBJ2-7; TRBD2 matches at 7 bases. The CDR3 is made up of 15 amino acids. V lost 6 bases to trimming and J lost 4 bases; unmatched junction nucleotides: 12. CDR3 residues: CASRVQGAGEYEQYF. The CDR3 DNA follows: TGTGCCAGCAGGGTTCAGGGCGCGGGGGAGTACGAGCAGTACTTC.

In this sample, this clonotype turned up many times. The J gene is TRBJ2-7, the V gene TRBV7-8; 10 nucleotides line up with TRBD1. Germline V gene lookup returns CDR1 SGHVS and CDR2 FQNEAQ. The CDR3 covers 13 residues. V lost 4 bases, J lost 4 bases, and 1 base stayed unmatched. CDR3 amino acids: CASSWGQGYEQYF. The CDR3 DNA follows: TGTGCCAGCAGCTGGGGACAGGGGTACGAGCAGTACTTC.

This clonotype occurred many times. The genes are TRBV12-3 or TRBV12-4 and TRBJ2-7; D unresolved. This CDR3 has 16 residues. V lost 1 base and J 4 bases, leaving 17 bases between the germline ends. CDR3 nucleotide sequence: TGTGCCAGCAGTTTAGACCGCCGGACGGGTGGGTACGAGCAGTACTTC. Its translation is CASSLDRRTGGYEQYF.

V usage is TRBV29-1 and J usage is TRBJ1-5, with 9 bases identical to TRBD1. After removal of 7 bases from V and 7 bases from J, the junction contained 8 bases not matched to a gene. Germline CDR1 is SQVTM and CDR2 is ANQGSEA. The CDR3 is 13 amino acids. The CDR3 loop is CSGGQGGGQPQHF. DNA of the CDR3: TGCAGCGGGGGACAGGGCGGGGGCCAGCCCCAGCATTTT.

J is TRBJ2-1 and V is TRBV28; possibly TRBD1 for D (6 bases). In germline, CDR1 is MDHEN, CDR2 SYDVKM. Trimming pared 6 bases from V and 3 bases from J, leaving 9 bases between. The CDR3 spans 13 residues. CDR3 region: CASSSGHYNEQFF. The DNA for the CDR3 is TGTGCCAGCAGCTCGGGACACTACAATGAGCAGTTCTTC.

Worth noting for this clonotype: Relative to the germline gene, one junction end is altered; a read error may explain this. The chain is built from TRBV7-9 and TRBJ1-3; 8 nucleotides agree with TRBD1. The CDR3 runs to 15 residues. In germline, CDR1 is SEHNR, CDR2 FQNEAQ (reference sequence). The CDR3 sequence: CASSLPGTGFISGAF. The CDR3, as DNA: TGTGCCAGCAGCTTACCCGGGACAGGATTTATCTCTGGGGCTTTT.

In this sample, this clonotype turned up many times. V and J are TRBV12-3 or TRBV12-4 and TRBJ2-7; tentative D call: TRBD1 (6 bases). There are 14 residues in the CDR3. The germline V and J ends were trimmed by 2 bases and 4 bases, with 12 bases remaining between them. CDR3 loop: CASSLSQGFYEQYF. The CDR3 region has the DNA TGTGCCAGCAGTTTAAGTCAGGGGTTTTACGAGCAGTACTTC.

This clonotype has ten or more counts. V usage is TRBV15 and J usage is TRBJ2-7, with 8 bases fitting TRBD1. The CDR3 sequence is 15 residues long. The trim removed 0 bases at V and 4 bases at J, leaving 5 bases unmatched. Per germline, CDR1 LNHNV and CDR2 YYDKDF (reference sequence). CDR3 nucleotides: TGTGCCACCAGCAGAGATGACCAGGGGGCGTACGAGCAGTACTTC. Its translation is CATSRDDQGAYEQYF.

The genes are TRBV30 and TRBJ1-2, with D perhaps matching TRBD1 (6 bases). The germline CDR1 and CDR2 sequences are GTSNPN and SVGIG (reference sequence). This CDR3 is 12 amino acids long. V was trimmed by 1 base and J by 4 bases, leaving 7 bases between them. In nucleotides, the CDR3 is TGTGCCTGGAGTGAAGGGGGCTATGGCTACACCTTC. This gives the protein CAWSEGGYGYTF.

CDR3 nucleotides: TGTGCCAGCTCACCGGGACAGCAGACCCCTGAAGCTTTCTTT. Protein product: CASSPGQQTPEAFF. The rearrangement joins TRBV18 to TRBJ1-1, with 7 positions matching TRBD1. This CDR3 region has 14 residues. Germline V CDR1 and CDR2: KGHSH, LQKENI. With V trimmed by 3 bases and J by 6 bases, 7 bases remained unmatched.

This clonotype was counted many times. The J gene is TRBJ1-2, the V gene TRBV2, with a weak D call TRBD1 (6 bases). V lost 0 bases, J lost 9 bases, and 14 bases lay in between. Germline assignment: CDR1 SNHLY and CDR2 FYNNEI. This CDR3 is 14 amino acids long. The CDR3 coding sequence is TGTGCCAGCAGTGAAGCGGGGCCAGGGGTCAGCTACACCTTC. Amino acid sequence: CASSEAGPGVSYTF.

At least ten counts were recorded for this clonotype. The chain is built from TRBV6-5 and TRBJ1-5; D is perhaps TRBD1 (6 bases). Between the trimmed V and J ends, which lost 2 bases and 3 bases, there was a span of 11 bases. Germline loops: CDR1 MNHEY, CDR2 SVGAGI. The CDR3 sequence is 15 residues long. The CDR3: CASSYRRGNNQPQHF. The CDR3 DNA is TGTGCCAGCAGTTACCGCAGGGGAAACAATCAGCCCCAGCATTTT.

The chain recombines TRBV6-2 or TRBV6-3 with TRBJ2-7; D is perhaps TRBD1 or TRBD2 (5 bases each). The CDR3 runs to 15 residues. V lost 5 bases to trimming and J lost 1 base, with 15 bases between them. The germline V gene has CDR1 MNHEY and CDR2 SVGEGT. Here the CDR3 DNA reads TGTGCCAGCAGTGCCGACGGGACCGGTTCCTACGAGCAGTACTTC. Its protein is CASSADGTGSYEQYF.